A selection of T cell receptor beta chains follows, all from one sample in a study of T cells after posttransplantation cyclophosphamide. The repertoire was sequenced with immunoSEQ multiplex PCR; TCRdb's copy has only in-frame clones and lacks some. The data list 20,000 to 25,000 clones, none observed once; 1.8% falls to the top ten. The sample consisted of PBMCs, taken after allogeneic stem cell transplant with posttransplant cyclophosphamide. The receptors originated from a male patient under 35 who received an allogeneic stem cell transplant from a related donor, was CMV-positive, and had no GVHD. Part of the T cells may come from the graft donor. Both conserved end residues are part of each CDR3. The order of the fields is clone size, D gene, V gene, J gene, CDR3 protein, CDR3 DNA. A D gene is named only where the DNA matches it firmly. A clone size is listed for some rows: how often the clone was seen (once, few, many), or a class if it is expanded.

>many|-|TRBV11-2|TRBJ2-7
CASSPPDRSYEQYF
TGTGCCAGCAGCCCGCCCGACAGATCCTACGAGCAGTACTTC
>many|-|TRBV5-8|TRBJ2-6
CASSPPALSGANVLTF
TGTGCCAGCAGCCCCCCAGCGCTCTCTGGGGCCAACGTCCTGACTTTC
>many|-|TRBV9|TRBJ2-5
CASSVAGEETQYF
TGTGCCAGCAGCGTAGCAGGGGAGGAGACCCAGTACTTC
>many|TRBD2|TRBV4-1|TRBJ2-2
CASSHPGGFTGELFF
TGCGCCAGCAGCCACCCCGGGGGGTTTACCGGGGAGCTGTTTTTT
>many|TRBD2|TRBV29-1|TRBJ2-1
CSVGLAQPNNEQFF
TGCAGCGTAGGACTAGCGCAACCTAACAATGAGCAGTTCTTC
>many|TRBD1|TRBV27|TRBJ1-2
CASSSRTGGHYGYTF
TGTGCCAGCAGTTCCCGGACAGGGGGCCACTATGGCTACACCTTC
>many|-|TRBV7-9|TRBJ2-2
CASVPGTNTGELFF
TGTGCCAGCGTGCCGGGGACGAACACCGGGGAGCTGTTTTTT
>many|TRBD1|TRBV6-6|TRBJ2-7
CASSHSGQGYEQYF
TGTGCCAGCAGTCACTCGGGACAGGGCTACGAGCAGTACTTC
>many|-|TRBV5-3|TRBJ2-1
CARSLYNEQFF
TGTGCCAGATCCCTTTACAATGAGCAGTTCTTC
>many|TRBD1|TRBV28|TRBJ1-5
CASVTGENQPQHF
TGTGCCAGCGTCACAGGGGAGAATCAGCCCCAGCATTTT
>many|-|TRBV6-5|TRBJ2-1
CASSHQGSLSHQFF
TGTGCCAGCAGCCACCAGGGGTCTCTAAGCCACCAGTTCTTC
>many|-|TRBV12-5|TRBJ2-1
CASGLVHNERFF
TGTGCTAGTGGTTTGGTACACAATGAGCGGTTCTTC
>many|-|TRBV7-6|TRBJ2-6
CASSSGTDRSGANVLTF
TGTGCCAGCAGCTCAGGGACTGATCGCTCTGGGGCCAACGTCCTGACTTTC
>many|-|TRBV4-1|TRBJ2-6
CASSPDGGPGANVLTF
TGCGCCAGCAGCCCCGACGGGGGGCCTGGGGCCAACGTCCTGACTTTC
>many|-|TRBV4-3|TRBJ2-3
CASSQEPYGGWTDTQYF
TGCGCCAGCAGCCAAGAACCTTATGGCGGGTGGACAGATACGCAGTATTTT
>many|-|TRBV29-1|TRBJ1-2
CSVLEDYGYTF
TGCAGCGTCCTTGAGGACTATGGCTACACCTTC
>many|TRBD1|TRBV6-5|TRBJ1-5
CASTTGQGDQPQHF
TGTGCCAGCACCACCGGACAGGGGGATCAGCCCCAGCATTTT
>many|-|TRBV9|TRBJ2-1
CASSVKQGSQQFF
TGTGCCAGCAGCGTGAAACAGGGATCCCAGCAGTTCTTC
>many|-|TRBV19|TRBJ1-3
CASSIFSKSGNTIYF
TGTGCCAGTAGTATATTTTCTAAGTCTGGAAACACCATATATTTT
>many|-|TRBV6-6|TRBJ2-3
CASRDKDTDTQYF
TGTGCCAGCAGAGACAAAGACACAGATACGCAGTATTTT
>many|TRBD2|TRBV19|TRBJ2-5
CASSLVAGEETQYF
TGTGCCAGTAGTTTGGTAGCGGGAGAAGAGACCCAGTACTTC
>many|TRBD1|TRBV7-9|TRBJ2-3
CASSPRQGEWTDTQYF
TGTGCCAGCAGCCCTCGACAGGGAGAATGGACAGATACGCAGTATTTT
>many|-|TRBV7-3|TRBJ2-1
CASSLIAGEDNEQFF
TGTGCCAGCAGCTTAATAGCCGGGGAGGACAATGAGCAGTTCTTC
>many|-|TRBV6-1|TRBJ1-1
CASSVKGVNTEAFF
TGTGCCAGCAGTGTAAAGGGAGTAAACACTGAAGCTTTCTTT
>many|TRBD1|TRBV2|TRBJ2-7
CASRARTGLDEQYF
TGTGCCAGCAGGGCGAGGACAGGGCTGGACGAGCAGTACTTC
>-|-|TRBV5-6|TRBJ1-6
CASSYRGETLHF
TGTGCCAGCAGCTATAGGGGCGAGACCCTCCACTTT
>many|-|TRBV10-2|TRBJ1-4
CASSESDRNEKLFF
TGCGCCAGCAGTGAGTCGGACAGAAATGAAAAACTGTTTTTT
>many|-|TRBV7-3|TRBJ2-3
CASSLTPGVTDTQYF
TGTGCCAGCAGCTTAACGCCGGGGGTCACAGATACGCAGTATTTT
>many|-|TRBV7-2|TRBJ2-7
CASSFDSLYEQYF
TGTGCCAGCAGTTTCGACAGCCTCTACGAGCAGTACTTC
>few|TRBD2|TRBV5-5|TRBJ2-7
CASRGLKHYEQYF
TGTGCCAGCAGGGGACTAAAGCACTACGAGCAGTACTTC
>many|-|TRBV6-1|TRBJ1-2
CASSEYKQGNYGYTF
TGTGCCAGCAGTGAATATAAACAGGGCAACTATGGCTACACCTTC
>many|TRBD1|TRBV11-3|TRBJ2-5
CASSLPGQGKTQYF
TGTGCCAGCAGCTTACCCGGACAGGGAAAGACCCAGTACTTC
>many|TRBD1|TRBV28|TRBJ1-5
CASSAYTGEVYQPQHF
TGTGCCAGCAGTGCATACACAGGGGAAGTGTATCAGCCCCAGCATTTT
>many|TRBD2|TRBV10-2|TRBJ2-1
CASSAPGLAGIEQFF
TGCGCCAGCAGTGCCCCGGGACTAGCGGGGATTGAGCAGTTCTTC
>many|-|TRBV6-6|TRBJ1-1
CASSHSGPSNTEAFF
TGTGCCAGCAGCCACTCAGGGCCGTCGAACACTGAAGCTTTCTTT
>many|-|TRBV5-1|TRBJ2-2
CASSLWGPANTGELFF
TGCGCCAGCAGCTTGTGGGGGCCTGCGAACACCGGGGAGCTGTTTTTT
>many|-|TRBV6-1|TRBJ2-7
CASSEVAFRGAYEQYF
TGTGCCAGCAGTGAAGTAGCCTTCAGGGGAGCCTACGAGCAGTACTTC
>many|-|TRBV30|TRBJ2-2
CAWTGGDTGELFF
TGTGCCTGGACCGGGGGAGACACCGGGGAGCTGTTTTTT
>many|-|TRBV11-3|TRBJ2-3
CASSPRGPGWSDTQYF
TGTGCCAGCAGCCCCAGAGGCCCGGGTTGGTCAGATACGCAGTATTTT
>many|-|TRBV10-3|TRBJ2-7
CAISESMDTSYEQYF
TGTGCCATCAGTGAGTCGATGGACACTTCCTACGAGCAGTACTTC
>few|TRBD1|TRBV7-9|TRBJ1-3
CAGSSKAGQGAPAGDTIYF
TGTGCCGGCAGTTCAAAGGCGGGACAGGGGGCTCCGGCTGGGGACACCATATATTTT
>many|-|TRBV5-1|TRBJ2-5
CASSPTSTSLETQYF
TGCGCCAGCAGCCCCACGAGTACGTCTCTGGAGACCCAGTACTTC
>many|-|TRBV16|TRBJ1-1
CASSHGGDTEAFF
TGTGCCAGCAGCCACGGGGGGGACACTGAAGCTTTCTTT
>many|TRBD1|TRBV28|TRBJ2-7
CASSLPGQASYEQYF
TGTGCCAGCAGTTTACCGGGACAGGCGTCCTACGAGCAGTACTTC
>many|TRBD2|TRBV28|TRBJ2-7
CASSLRSGRAFYEQYF
TGTGCCAGCAGTTTACGTAGCGGGAGGGCCTTCTACGAGCAGTACTTC
>many|-|TRBV7-2|TRBJ2-7
CASSTRASKPYEQYF
TGTGCCAGCAGCACCCGCGCCTCAAAACCCTACGAGCAGTACTTC
>medium-sized|-|TRBV4-2|TRBJ2-1
CASSQELGRANEQFF
TGTGCCAGCAGCCAAGAACTAGGGCGGGCCAATGAGCAGTTCTTC
>many|TRBD2|TRBV7-3|TRBJ2-1
CASSPSRVRGDEQFF
TGTGCCAGCAGCCCTTCCAGGGTCCGGGGGGATGAGCAGTTCTTC
>many|-|TRBV28|TRBJ2-7
CASRGRGGSYEQYF
TGTGCCAGCAGGGGAAGGGGGGGGTCCTACGAGCAGTACTTC
>many|TRBD2|TRBV18|TRBJ2-3
CASSPSGLAGLTDTQYF
TGTGCCAGCTCACCGAGTGGACTAGCGGGACTCACAGATACGCAGTATTTT
>many|-|TRBV5-1|TRBJ1-1
CASSLELANTEAFF
TGCGCCAGCAGCTTGGAATTGGCGAACACTGAAGCTTTCTTT
>many|-|TRBV6-4|TRBJ1-1
CASSGTVLGYTEAFF
TGTGCCAGCAGTGGGACAGTCTTGGGGTACACTGAAGCTTTCTTT
>many|-|TRBV9|TRBJ2-7
CASSVGATVGEQYF
TGTGCCAGCAGCGTAGGGGCCACGGTGGGCGAGCAGTACTTC
>many|TRBD1|TRBV6-1|TRBJ1-1
CASSEGTGGYENTEAFF
TGTGCCAGCAGTGAAGGGACAGGGGGATATGAGAACACTGAAGCTTTCTTT
>many|TRBD2|TRBV5-1|TRBJ2-5
CASSEGLAGGLIQETQYF
TGCGCCAGCAGCGAGGGACTAGCGGGAGGGCTTATTCAAGAGACCCAGTACTTC
>many|TRBD1|TRBV4-1|TRBJ2-5
CASSLRTGGRQETQYF
TGCGCCAGCAGCCTGAGGACAGGGGGAAGGCAAGAGACCCAGTACTTC
>many|-|TRBV18|TRBJ2-7
CASSPSNVEQYF
TGTGCCAGCTCACCGAGTAACGTCGAGCAGTACTTC